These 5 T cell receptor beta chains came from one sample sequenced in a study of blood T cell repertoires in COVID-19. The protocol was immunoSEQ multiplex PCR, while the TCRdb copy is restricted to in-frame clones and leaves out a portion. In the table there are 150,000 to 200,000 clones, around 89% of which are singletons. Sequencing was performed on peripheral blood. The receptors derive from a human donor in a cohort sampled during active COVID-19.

This chain's CDR3 is CASRDRGGVKNEKLFF. CDR3 nucleotide sequence: TGTGCCAGCAGAGATCGAGGAGGGGTGAAGAATGAAAAACTGTTTTTT. The chain couples TRBV6-6 to TRBJ1-4; tentatively, D is TRBD1 (5 bases). Germline CDR1 reads MNHNY; CDR2 reads SVGAGI (reference sequence). The CDR3 totals 16 residues. V lost 6 bases, J lost 5 bases, and 19 bases lay in between.

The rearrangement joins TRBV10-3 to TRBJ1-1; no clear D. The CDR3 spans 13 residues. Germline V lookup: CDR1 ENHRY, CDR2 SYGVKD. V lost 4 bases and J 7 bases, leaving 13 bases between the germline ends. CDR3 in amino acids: CAISVKENHEAFF. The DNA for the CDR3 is TGTGCCATCAGTGTTAAAGAGAACCATGAAGCTTTCTTT.

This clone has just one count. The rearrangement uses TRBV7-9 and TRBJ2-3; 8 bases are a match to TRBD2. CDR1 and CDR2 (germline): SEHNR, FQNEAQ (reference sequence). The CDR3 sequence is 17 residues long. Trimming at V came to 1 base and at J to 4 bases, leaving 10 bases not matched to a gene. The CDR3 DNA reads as TGTGCCAGCAGCTTAGGAGCACTGAGCGGGAGTGCAGATACGCAGTATTTT. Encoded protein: CASSLGALSGSADTQYF.

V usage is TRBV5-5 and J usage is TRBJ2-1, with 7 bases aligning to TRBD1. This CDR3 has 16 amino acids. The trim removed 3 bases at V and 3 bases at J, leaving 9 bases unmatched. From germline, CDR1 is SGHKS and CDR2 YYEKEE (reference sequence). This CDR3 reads CASSSTGTASYNEQFF. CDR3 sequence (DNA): TGTGCCAGCAGCTCGACCGGGACAGCCAGCTACAATGAGCAGTTCTTC.

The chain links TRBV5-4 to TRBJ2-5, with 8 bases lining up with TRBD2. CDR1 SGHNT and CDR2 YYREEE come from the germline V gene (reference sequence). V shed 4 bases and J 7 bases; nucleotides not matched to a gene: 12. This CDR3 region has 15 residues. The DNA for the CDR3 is TGTGCCAGCAGCCCGGGGGGGGGCCAAAAAGGGACCCAGTACTTC. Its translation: CASSPGGGQKGTQYF.